This is a list of T cell receptor beta chains from one sample in a study of radiotherapy plus CTLA-4 blockade in lung cancer. The assay was immunoSEQ multiplex PCR, and TCRdb's table has in-frame clones only and misses some. Among fewer than 95,000 clones listed, 80% to 90% were seen once. The sequencing used peripheral blood, collected from a patient treated with radiotherapy plus ipilimumab. Every receptor here comes from a human donor with non-small cell lung cancer who had stable disease on radiotherapy plus ipilimumab. The CDR3 runs from the conserved cysteine through the conserved F or W. A D gene is named only where the DNA matches it firmly. Clone size is not always given. Where it is, it says once, few, many or a class for expanded clones.

NA | NA | TRBJ1-2 | TRBV6-6 | CASSGWTVYGYTF | TGTGCCAGCAGTGGCTGGACAGTCTATGGCTACACCTTC
TRBD2 | NA | TRBJ2-3 | TRBV2 | CASSELASGGASDTQYF | TGTGCCAGCAGTGAGCTGGCTAGCGGGGGGGCCTCAGATACGCAGTATTTT
NA | NA | TRBJ2-5 | TRBV28 | CASSVTSAARETQYF | TGTGCCAGCAGTGTAACCTCAGCGGCTCGGGAGACCCAGTACTTC
NA | few | TRBJ1-5 | TRBV30 | CAWSATINSNQPQHF | TGTGCCTGGAGTGCGACAATTAATAGCAATCAGCCCCAGCATTTT
NA | NA | TRBJ2-7 | TRBV29-1 | CSVEDQQGGKLYEQYF | TGCAGCGTTGAAGACCAGCAGGGGGGAAAACTCTACGAGCAGTACTTC
NA | few | TRBJ2-5 | TRBV5-4 | CASSPPGVGQETQYF | TGTGCCAGCAGTCCTCCGGGGGTTGGCCAAGAGACCCAGTACTTC
NA | NA | TRBJ1-5 | TRBV30 | CAWRGPVSNQPQHF | TGTGCCTGGAGGGGGCCGGTTAGCAATCAGCCCCAGCATTTT
NA | NA | TRBJ2-5 | TRBV11-2 | CASSFELDRSETQYF | TGTGCCAGCAGCTTCGAACTGGACAGATCGGAGACCCAGTACTTC
NA | NA | TRBJ1-6 | TRBV6-1 | CASSTARGNSPLHF | TGTGCCAGCAGTACAGCCAGGGGAAATTCACCCCTCCACTTT
NA | NA | TRBJ2-7 | TRBV19 | CASSGGYEQYF | TGTGCCAGTAGTGGTGGCTACGAGCAGTACTTC
NA | NA | TRBJ2-3 | TRBV11-2 | CASSLRGQRISTDTQYF | TGTGCCAGCAGCCTCCGCGGACAGAGAATAAGCACAGATACGCAGTATTTT
NA | NA | TRBJ1-3 | TRBV4-1 | CASSPRGLPSGNTIYF | TGCGCCAGCAGCCCGCGGGGACTCCCCTCTGGAAACACCATATATTTT
NA | NA | TRBJ1-6 | TRBV5-4 | CASSPDRQNSPLHF | TGTGCCAGCAGCCCAGACAGACAAAATTCACCCCTCCACTTT
NA | NA | TRBJ2-2 | TRBV28 | CASRGGVTGELFF | TGTGCCAGCCGGGGCGGAGTCACCGGGGAGCTGTTTTTT
TRBD2 | NA | TRBJ2-1 | TRBV6-5 | CASSYSGLAGEQFF | TGTGCCAGCAGTTACTCTGGCCTAGCGGGGGAGCAGTTCTTC
TRBD1 | once | TRBJ1-1 | TRBV2 | CASSAAGGWTEAFF | TGTGCCAGCAGTGCTGCAGGGGGCTGGACTGAAGCTTTCTTT